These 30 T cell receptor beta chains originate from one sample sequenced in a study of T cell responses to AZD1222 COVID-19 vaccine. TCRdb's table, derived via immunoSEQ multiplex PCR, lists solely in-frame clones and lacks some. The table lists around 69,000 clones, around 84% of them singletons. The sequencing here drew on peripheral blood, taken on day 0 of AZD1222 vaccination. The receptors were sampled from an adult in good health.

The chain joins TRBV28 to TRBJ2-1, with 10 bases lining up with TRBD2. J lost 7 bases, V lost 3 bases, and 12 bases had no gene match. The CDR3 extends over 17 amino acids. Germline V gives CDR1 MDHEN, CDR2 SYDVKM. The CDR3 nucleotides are TGTGCCAGCAGTTTTTCCAGCGGGGGGGCCTTAGAAAATGAGCAGTTCTTC. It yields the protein CASSFSSGGALENEQFF.

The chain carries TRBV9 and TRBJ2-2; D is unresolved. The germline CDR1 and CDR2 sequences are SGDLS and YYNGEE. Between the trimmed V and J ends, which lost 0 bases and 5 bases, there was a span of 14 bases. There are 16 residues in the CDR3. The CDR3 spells CASSVGVTTFTGELFF. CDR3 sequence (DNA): TGTGCCAGCAGCGTAGGGGTGACCACTTTTACCGGGGAGCTGTTTTTT.

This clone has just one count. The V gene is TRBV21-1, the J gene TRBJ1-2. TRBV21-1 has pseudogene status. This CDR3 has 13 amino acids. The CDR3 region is CASSKGREYGYTF. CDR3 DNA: TGTGCCAGCAGCAAAGGTCGAGAGTATGGCTACACCTTC.

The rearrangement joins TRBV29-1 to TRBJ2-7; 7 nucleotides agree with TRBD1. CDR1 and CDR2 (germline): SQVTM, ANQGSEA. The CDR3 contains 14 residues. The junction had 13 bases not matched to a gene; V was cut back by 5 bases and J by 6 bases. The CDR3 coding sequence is TGCAGCGTTTCTATAGGGGGCCTAAGTGGCGAGCAGTACTTC. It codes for CSVSIGGLSGEQYF.

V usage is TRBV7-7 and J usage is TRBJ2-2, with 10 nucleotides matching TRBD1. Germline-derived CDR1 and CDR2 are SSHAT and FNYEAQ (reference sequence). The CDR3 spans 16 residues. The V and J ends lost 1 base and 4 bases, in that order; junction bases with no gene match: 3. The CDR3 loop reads CASSLGRTGGTGELFF. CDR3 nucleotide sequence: TGTGCCAGCAGCTTAGGAAGGACAGGGGGCACCGGGGAGCTGTTTTTT.

The CDR3 nucleotides read TGTGCCAGCAGCGCGGGGACAGAGGTCTACGAGCAGTACTTC. Translation gives CASSAGTEVYEQYF. J is TRBJ2-7 and V is TRBV9; 7 bases fit TRBD1. Germline trimming cut 3 bases from V and 3 bases from J; bases unmatched to any gene: 6. The CDR3 is made up of 14 amino acids. Germline CDR1 SGDLS, CDR2 YYNGEE.

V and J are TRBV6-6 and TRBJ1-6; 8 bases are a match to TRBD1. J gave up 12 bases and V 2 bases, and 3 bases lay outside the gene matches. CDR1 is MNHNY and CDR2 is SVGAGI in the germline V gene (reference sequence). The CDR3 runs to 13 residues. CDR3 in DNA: TGTGCCAGCAGTTACAGCGGACAGGGACCCCTCCACTTT. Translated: CASSYSGQGPLHF.

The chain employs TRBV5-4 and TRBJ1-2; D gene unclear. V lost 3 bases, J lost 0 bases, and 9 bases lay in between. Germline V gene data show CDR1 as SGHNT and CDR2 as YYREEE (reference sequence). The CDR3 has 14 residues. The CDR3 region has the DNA TGTGCCAGCAGCTGGCCGGGGACTAACTATGGCTACACCTTC. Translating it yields CASSWPGTNYGYTF.

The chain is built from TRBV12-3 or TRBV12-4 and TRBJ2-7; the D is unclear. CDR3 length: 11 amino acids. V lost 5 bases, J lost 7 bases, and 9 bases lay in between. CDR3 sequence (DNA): TGTGCCAGCAGTCCTGACACGGAGCAGTACTTC. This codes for CASSPDTEQYF.

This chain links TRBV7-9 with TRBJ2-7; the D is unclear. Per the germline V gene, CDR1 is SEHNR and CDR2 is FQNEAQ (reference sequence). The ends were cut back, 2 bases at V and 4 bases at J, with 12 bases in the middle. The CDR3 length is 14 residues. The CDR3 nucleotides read TGTGCCAGCAGCTTATTAAGTATTGGGTACGAGCAGTACTTC. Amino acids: CASSLLSIGYEQYF.

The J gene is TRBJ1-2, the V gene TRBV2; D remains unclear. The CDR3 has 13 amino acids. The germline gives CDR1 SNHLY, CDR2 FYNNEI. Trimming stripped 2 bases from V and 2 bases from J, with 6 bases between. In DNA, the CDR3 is TGTGCCAGCAGTGAACGCAGGAACTATGGCTACACCTTC. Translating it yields CASSERRNYGYTF.

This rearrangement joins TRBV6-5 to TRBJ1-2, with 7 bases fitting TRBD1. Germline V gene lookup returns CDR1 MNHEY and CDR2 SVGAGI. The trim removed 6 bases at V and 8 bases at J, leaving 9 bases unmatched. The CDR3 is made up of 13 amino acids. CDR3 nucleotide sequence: TGTGCCAGCAGGTTGACAGGGAATGGAGGCTACACCTTC. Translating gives CASRLTGNGGYTF.

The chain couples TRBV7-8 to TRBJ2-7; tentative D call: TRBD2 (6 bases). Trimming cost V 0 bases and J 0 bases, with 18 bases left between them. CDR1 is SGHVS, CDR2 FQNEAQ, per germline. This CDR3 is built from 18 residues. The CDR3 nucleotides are TGTGCCAGCAGCTTAGCGGAGGGGTTTCTTGGCAGCTCCTACGAGCAGTACTTC. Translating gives CASSLAEGFLGSSYEQYF.

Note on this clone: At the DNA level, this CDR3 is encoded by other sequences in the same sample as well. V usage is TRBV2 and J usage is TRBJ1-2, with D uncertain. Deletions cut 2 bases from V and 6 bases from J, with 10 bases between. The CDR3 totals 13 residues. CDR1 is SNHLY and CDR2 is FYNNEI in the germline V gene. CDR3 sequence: CASSESRGNGYTF. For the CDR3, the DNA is TGTGCCAGCAGTGAAAGTCGGGGAAATGGCTACACCTTC.

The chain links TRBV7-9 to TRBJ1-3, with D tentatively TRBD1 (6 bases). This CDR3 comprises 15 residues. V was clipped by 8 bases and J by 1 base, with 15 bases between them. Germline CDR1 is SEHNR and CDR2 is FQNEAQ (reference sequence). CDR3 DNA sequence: TGTGCCAGCCGTGGACGGGGGCTTTCTGGAAACACCATATATTTT. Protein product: CASRGRGLSGNTIYF.

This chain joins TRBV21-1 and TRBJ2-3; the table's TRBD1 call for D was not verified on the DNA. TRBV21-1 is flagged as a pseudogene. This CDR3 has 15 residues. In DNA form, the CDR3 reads TGTGCCAGCAGCGACAGGGTCGGGGCTCCAGATACGCAGTATTTT. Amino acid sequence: CASSDRVGAPDTQYF.

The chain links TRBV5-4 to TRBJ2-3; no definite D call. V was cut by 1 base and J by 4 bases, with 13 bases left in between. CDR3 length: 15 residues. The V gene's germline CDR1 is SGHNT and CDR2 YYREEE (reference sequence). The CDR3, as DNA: TGTGCCAGCAGCTTGAGAGGACGTGGGGCAGATACGCAGTATTTT. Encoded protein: CASSLRGRGADTQYF. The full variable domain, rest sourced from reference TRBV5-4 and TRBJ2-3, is ETGVTQSPTHLIKTRGQQVTLRCSSQSGHNTVSWYQQALGQGPQFIFQYYREEENGRGNFPPRFSGLQFPNYSSELNVNALELDDSALYLCASSLRGRGADTQYFGPGTRLTVL.

The CDR3 DNA reads TGTGCCAGCGGCGGGGGGCTGCGGGCTTTCTTT. This gives the protein CASGGGLRAFF. The chain couples TRBV6-4 to TRBJ1-1; TRBD1 is a possible D gene (6 bases). CDR3 length: 11 residues. CDR1 and CDR2 from the germline V gene are MRHNA and SNTAGT. V was clipped by 8 bases and J by 11 bases, with 15 bases between them.

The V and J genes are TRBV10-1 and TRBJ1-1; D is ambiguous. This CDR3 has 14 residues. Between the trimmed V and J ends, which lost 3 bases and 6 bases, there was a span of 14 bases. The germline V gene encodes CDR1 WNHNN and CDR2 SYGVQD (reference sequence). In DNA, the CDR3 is TGCGCCAGCAGTGACTCATGGGGTAGAGCTGAAGCTTTCTTT. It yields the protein CASSDSWGRAEAFF.

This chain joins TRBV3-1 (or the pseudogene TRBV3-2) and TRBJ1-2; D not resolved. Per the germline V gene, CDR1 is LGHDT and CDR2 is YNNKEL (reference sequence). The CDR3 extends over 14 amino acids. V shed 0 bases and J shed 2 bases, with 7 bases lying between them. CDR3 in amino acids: CASSQDNRNYGYTF. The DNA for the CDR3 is TGTGCCAGCAGCCAAGACAACAGAAACTATGGCTACACCTTC.

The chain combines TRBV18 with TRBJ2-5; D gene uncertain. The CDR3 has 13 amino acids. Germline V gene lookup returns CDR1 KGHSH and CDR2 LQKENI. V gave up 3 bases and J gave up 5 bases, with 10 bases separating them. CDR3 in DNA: TGTGCCAGCTCACCTTCAGGCCGGGAGACCCAGTACTTC. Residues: CASSPSGRETQYF. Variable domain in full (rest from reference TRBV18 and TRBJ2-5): NAGVMQNPRHLVRRRGQEARLRCSPMKGHSHVYWYRQLPEEGLKFMVYLQKENIIDESGMPKERFSAEFPKEGPSILRIQQVVRGDSAAYFCASSPSGRETQYFGPGTRLLVL.

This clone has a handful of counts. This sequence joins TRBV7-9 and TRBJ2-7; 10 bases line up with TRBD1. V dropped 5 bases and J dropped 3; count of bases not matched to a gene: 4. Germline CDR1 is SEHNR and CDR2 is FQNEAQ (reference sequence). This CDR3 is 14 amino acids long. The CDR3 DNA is TGTGCCAGCAGCGCCCGGGACAGGGGCTACGAGCAGTACTTC. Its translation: CASSARDRGYEQYF.

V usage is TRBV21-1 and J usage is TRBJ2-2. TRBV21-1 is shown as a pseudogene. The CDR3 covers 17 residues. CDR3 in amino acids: CASSKVEGNTNTGELFF. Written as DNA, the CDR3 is TGTGCCAGCAGCAAAGTCGAAGGCAATACGAACACCGGGGAGCTGTTTTTT.

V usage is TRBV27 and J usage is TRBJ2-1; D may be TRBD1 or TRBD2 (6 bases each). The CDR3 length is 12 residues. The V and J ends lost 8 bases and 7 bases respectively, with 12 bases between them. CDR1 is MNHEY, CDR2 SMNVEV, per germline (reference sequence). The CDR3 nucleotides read TGTGCCAGCCTGGGGGGCGTGAATGAGCAGTTCTTC. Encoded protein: CASLGGVNEQFF.

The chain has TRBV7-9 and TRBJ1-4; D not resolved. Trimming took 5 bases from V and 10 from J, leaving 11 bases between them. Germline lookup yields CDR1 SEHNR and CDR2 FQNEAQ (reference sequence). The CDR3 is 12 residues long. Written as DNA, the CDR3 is TGTGCCAGCAGCGACCTGCGCCGAAAACTGTTTTTT. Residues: CASSDLRRKLFF.

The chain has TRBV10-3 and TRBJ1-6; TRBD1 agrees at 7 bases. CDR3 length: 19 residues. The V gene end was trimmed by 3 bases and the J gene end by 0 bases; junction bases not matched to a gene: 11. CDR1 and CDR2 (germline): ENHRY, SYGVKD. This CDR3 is CAISETRQGESSYNSPLHF. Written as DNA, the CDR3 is TGTGCCATCAGTGAAACCCGGCAGGGGGAAAGCTCCTATAATTCACCCCTCCACTTT.

This CDR3 is CARWGPGTPREEQYF. The CDR3 DNA sequence: TGTGCCAGATGGGGTCCCGGGACACCGCGGGAGGAGCAGTACTTC. This chain connects TRBV5-3 to TRBJ2-7; maybe TRBD2 (7 bases). TRBV5-3 is identified as an open reading frame with a role that is uncertain. The CDR3 sequence is 15 residues long. Deletions cut 7 bases from V and 7 bases from J, with 24 bases between.

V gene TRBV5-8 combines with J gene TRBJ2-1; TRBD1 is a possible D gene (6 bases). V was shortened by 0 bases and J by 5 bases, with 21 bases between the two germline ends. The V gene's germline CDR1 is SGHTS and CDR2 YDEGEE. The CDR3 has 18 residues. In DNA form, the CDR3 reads TGTGCCAGCAGCTTGGGGGGGCTTTTGAAGGGTGGCCACAATGAGCAGTTCTTC. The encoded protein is CASSLGGLLKGGHNEQFF.

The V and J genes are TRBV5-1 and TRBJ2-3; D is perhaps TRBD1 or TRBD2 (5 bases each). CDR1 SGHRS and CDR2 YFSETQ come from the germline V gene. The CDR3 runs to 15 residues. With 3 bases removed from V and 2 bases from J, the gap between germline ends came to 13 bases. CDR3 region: CASSWGQGPTDTQYF. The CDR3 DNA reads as TGCGCCAGCAGCTGGGGCCAGGGACCCACAGATACGCAGTATTTT.

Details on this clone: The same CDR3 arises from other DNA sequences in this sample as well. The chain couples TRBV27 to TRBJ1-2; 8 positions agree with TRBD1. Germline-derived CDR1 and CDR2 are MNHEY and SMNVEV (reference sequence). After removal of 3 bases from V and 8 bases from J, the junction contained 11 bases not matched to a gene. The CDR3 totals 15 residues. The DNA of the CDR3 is TGTGCCAGCAGTTTTCACGGACAGGGAAAGAACGGCTACACCTTC. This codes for CASSFHGQGKNGYTF.